These 3 T cell receptor beta chains were sequenced from one sample in a study of glioma-infiltrating T cells. The iRepertoire nested amplicon-rescue multiplex PCR amplified TCR alpha and beta CDR3s from RNA. TCRdb re-called the multiplex PCR reads through MiXCR, storing one row per CDR3 protein. Of 300,000 to 450,000 distinct CDR3 sequences in the sample, about two fifths were seen once. Specimen: glioma tissue, nonneoplastic brain tissue, or PBMCs (not recorded which). These TCRs come from a human donor with low-grade glioma or glioblastoma, undergoing nonglioma brain surgery, or in good health (not recorded which).

CDR3 sequence (DNA): TGTGCCGGGCTACTCGGTCCCCCCTACGAGCAGTACTTC. It codes for CAGLLGPPYEQYF. This chain uses TRBV4-2 with TRBJ2-7, with D uncertain. Germline V gene lookup returns CDR1 LGHNA and CDR2 YNFKEQ. The ends were cut back, 11 bases at V and 2 bases at J, with 16 bases in the middle. The CDR3 totals 13 residues.

This clonotype was seen ten or more times. This chain joins TRBV28 and TRBJ1-2; possible D gene TRBD1, 5 bases. Germline V gene lookup returns CDR1 MDHEN and CDR2 SYDVKM. CDR3 length: 12 residues. V lost 11 bases, J lost 4 bases, and 14 bases lay in between. CDR3: CAGGARGYGYTF. CDR3 nucleotides: TGTGCCGGTGGGGCGCGGGGCTATGGCTACACCTTC.

This rearrangement joins TRBV28 to TRBJ1-2; D might be TRBD1 (5 bases). The CDR3 has 14 amino acids. The germline gives CDR1 MDHEN, CDR2 SYDVKM. V was pared by 5 bases and J by 4 bases, with 14 bases between. The CDR3 region is CASSLPGRGYGYTF. Written as DNA, the CDR3 is TGTGCCAGCAGTCTCCCTGGGAGGGGCTATGGCTACACCTTC.